The clone carrying this TCR beta chain was picked up a small number of times. Its antigen is as yet unknown. V was trimmed by 4 bases and J by 3 bases, leaving 8 bases between them. The CDR3 runs 14 residues. The germline CDR1 and CDR2 sequences are KGHDR and SFDVKD. TCRdb reprocessed the 5' RACE reads via MiXCR and lists one record per CDR3 protein. This sample has about half a million distinct CDR3 sequences, with about 18% found just once. This record comes from a study of T-cell memory formation after mild COVID-19. Study-level results: Balance between CD4 and CD8 was seen in clones contracting day 15 to 85, and a CD4+ lean was seen in later expanders. A second wave of clones peaked on day 37, and their SARS-CoV-2 specificity went unconfirmed. Memory from before infection featured some responding clones, which suggests cross-reactive memory joined. Of the contracting clones, CD4+ ones lay mainly in CM and EM, and CD8+ ones in EMRA.

The source material was PBMCs or a T cell subset sorted from them (not recorded which). The receptor's source is an adult woman who had mild COVID-19 (a few samples of this study predate the infection). Cell type and time point are not known. The chain uses TRBV24-1 and TRBJ2-2; D may be TRBD2 (5 bases). The CDR3 DNA reads TGTGCCACCAGTGAGCAGAGGGACACCGGGGAGCTGTTTTTT. This gives the protein CATSEQRDTGELFF.